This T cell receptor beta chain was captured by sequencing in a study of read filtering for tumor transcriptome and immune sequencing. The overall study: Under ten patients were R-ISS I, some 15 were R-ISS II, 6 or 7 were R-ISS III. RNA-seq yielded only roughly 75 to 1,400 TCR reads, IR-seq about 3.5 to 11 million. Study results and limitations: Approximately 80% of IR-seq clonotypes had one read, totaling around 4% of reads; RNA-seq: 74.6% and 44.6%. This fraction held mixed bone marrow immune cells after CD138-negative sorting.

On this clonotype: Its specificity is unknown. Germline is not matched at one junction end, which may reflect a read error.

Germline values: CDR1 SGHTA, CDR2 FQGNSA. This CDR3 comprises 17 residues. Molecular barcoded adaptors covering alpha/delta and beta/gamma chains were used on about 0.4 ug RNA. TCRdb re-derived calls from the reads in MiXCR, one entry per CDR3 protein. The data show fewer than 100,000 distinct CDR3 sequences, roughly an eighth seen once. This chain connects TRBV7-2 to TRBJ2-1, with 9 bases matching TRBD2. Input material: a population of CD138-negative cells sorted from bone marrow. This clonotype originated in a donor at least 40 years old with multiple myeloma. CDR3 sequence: CASSPGGGRAVGNEQSF. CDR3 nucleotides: TGTGCCAGCAGCCCAGGAGGCGGGAGGGCCGTGGGCAATGAGCAGTCCTTC.